Listed below are T cell receptor beta chains from one sample, sequenced in a study of OX40 agonist ivuxolimab in advanced cancers. Only in-frame clones appear in the TCRdb table, and some are missing; sequencing was by immunoSEQ multiplex PCR. Of 76,000 or so clones in the sample, approximately 85% were seen once. Sequencing used CD4+ or CD8+ T cells sorted from blood, obtained in a trial of the OX40 agonist ivuxolimab. Receptors were obtained from an adult with an advanced solid tumor such as melanoma, head and neck, liver or kidney cancer. CDR3s include the opening cysteine and the closing phenylalanine or tryptophan. The D gene is left open where the match is weak. Clone size appears in some rows only: once, few, many, or a class for an expanded clone.

d_gene: .
abundance: .
j_gene: TRBJ1-2
v_gene: TRBV5-1
CDR3nt: TGCGCCAGCAGCCCAGGACAAGACTACTATGGCTACACCTTC
CDR3aa: CASSPGQDYYGYTF

d_gene: .
abundance: .
j_gene: TRBJ2-7
v_gene: TRBV7-9
CDR3nt: TGTGCCAGCACCGGGGGCTACGAGCAGTACTTC
CDR3aa: CASTGGYEQYF

d_gene: TRBD1
abundance: .
j_gene: TRBJ1-3
v_gene: TRBV18
CDR3nt: TGTGCCAGCTCGCCTAAGACAGGGGGCTTAACTGGAAACACCATATATTTT
CDR3aa: CASSPKTGGLTGNTIYF

d_gene: .
abundance: .
j_gene: TRBJ1-1
v_gene: TRBV7-3
CDR3nt: TGTGCCAGCAGCCCATCCTCAGAGAACACTGAAGCTTTCTTT
CDR3aa: CASSPSSENTEAFF

d_gene: TRBD2
abundance: .
j_gene: TRBJ2-7
v_gene: TRBV6-5
CDR3nt: TGTGCCAGCGGGCGGGGGGGCGGATACGAGCAGTACTTC
CDR3aa: CASGRGGGYEQYF

d_gene: .
abundance: few
j_gene: TRBJ1-1
v_gene: TRBV7-2
CDR3nt: TGTGCCAGCAGCTTAGCGGGGTGGGGGGCTGAAGCTTTCTTT
CDR3aa: CASSLAGWGAEAFF

d_gene: .
abundance: .
j_gene: TRBJ2-5
v_gene: TRBV7-6
CDR3nt: TGTGCCAGCAGCTTAGGGGGGGGACACAGGGAGACCCAGTACTTC
CDR3aa: CASSLGGGHRETQYF

d_gene: .
abundance: .
j_gene: TRBJ2-7
v_gene: TRBV7-9
CDR3nt: TGTGCGACAGCTGGAGGGTTCCCATCCTACGAGCAGTACTTC
CDR3aa: CATAGGFPSYEQYF

d_gene: TRBD1
abundance: .
j_gene: TRBJ2-1
v_gene: TRBV30
CDR3nt: TGTGCCTGGCTTCCGGGACAGTCATACAATGAGCAGTTCTTC
CDR3aa: CAWLPGQSYNEQFF

d_gene: .
abundance: once
j_gene: TRBJ1-2
v_gene: TRBV20-1
CDR3nt: TGCAGTGCTGGACAGTATGGCTACACCTTC
CDR3aa: CSAGQYGYTF

d_gene: .
abundance: .
j_gene: TRBJ1-2
v_gene: TRBV29-1
CDR3nt: TGCAGCGTTGAAGATCACGGCCTGGGACGAGATGGCTACACCTTC
CDR3aa: CSVEDHGLGRDGYTF

d_gene: .
abundance: .
j_gene: TRBJ2-7
v_gene: TRBV12-5
CDR3nt: TGTGCTAGTGGTTTGGCTGGCAGGGGATTCGAGCAGTACTTC
CDR3aa: CASGLAGRGFEQYF

d_gene: .
abundance: once
j_gene: TRBJ1-5
v_gene: TRBV12-5
CDR3nt: TGTGCTAGTGGTTTGGTACAGGTCGGGGGGAATATCGGCAATCAGCCCCAGCATTTT
CDR3aa: CASGLVQVGGNIGNQPQHF

d_gene: .
abundance: once
j_gene: TRBJ2-1
v_gene: TRBV7-3
CDR3nt: TGTGCCAGCAGCTCGCTGACCCCCAGGGAGCAGTTCTTC
CDR3aa: CASSSLTPREQFF

d_gene: .
abundance: .
j_gene: TRBJ1-3
v_gene: TRBV6-5
CDR3nt: TGTGCCAGCAGACGGGACCGCTCCTCTGGAAACACCATATATTTT
CDR3aa: CASRRDRSSGNTIYF